This T cell receptor beta chain appears in the sequencing data of a study of CD8+ T cells in alopecia areata. Findings of the study overall: Although TCR sharing was seen in mice, sharing across patients was less clear, possibly for HLA-related reasons.

Extraction and reverse transcription of RNA yielded cDNA as the sequencing template. Generated by immunoSEQ multiplex PCR, the TCRdb table keeps only in-frame clones and is missing some. The sample has around 190,000 clones, around 56% seen once. Germline V gives CDR1 GTSNPN, CDR2 SVGIG (reference sequence). The CDR3 runs to 14 residues. The V end lost 0 bases, the J end lost 4 bases, and 7 bases lay between the germline ends. About this clone: Its target is not known.

The treatment is: oral pan-JAK inhibitor, 5-10 mg twice daily. This material consisted of CD4+ T cells sorted from blood, taken at week 4, from a patient treated with tofacitinib. J is TRBJ2-6 and V is TRBV30; no firm D call. This clonotype originated in a human donor with alopecia areata. DNA of the CDR3: TGTGCCTGGAGTGTAACCCCCGGGGCCAACGTCCTGACTTTC. Amino acids: CAWSVTPGANVLTF.